This T cell receptor beta chain was retrieved from a study of shared clonotypes between healthy human individuals. Study conclusions and caveats: Genetic and exposure-history diversity was limited by the small donor number.

Subsets obtained from CD4+ cells comprised CD45RA+ naive and CD45RA-negative memory cells. This clone has a single count. What it recognizes is unknown. Germline values: CDR1 SGHVS, CDR2 FQNEAQ. The CDR3 length is 14 residues. V lost 3 bases and J 5 bases, leaving 13 bases between the germline ends. Genomic DNA of each subset was evenly split across several immunoSEQ plates. Assay used: immunoSEQ multiplex PCR; TCRdb lists only in-frame clones, some missing. The sample yields about 1.5 million clones, roughly 97% seen once. The clonotype comes from a man aged 30-40 years in good health. The chain uses TRBV7-8 and TRBJ1-1; the D gene is possibly TRBD1 (6 bases). The sample was naive CD4+ T cells sorted from blood. Described subset: CD45RA+ positively selected. This chain's CDR3 is CASSLIQGRTEAFF. The CDR3 bases are TGTGCCAGCAGCTTGATCCAGGGGCGAACTGAAGCTTTCTTT.